The 18 T cell receptor beta chains given below trace back to one sample, sequenced in a study of cytomegalovirus exposure and HLA in healthy donors. Both 60 Vbeta primers and 13 Jbeta primers went into the PCR. Sequencing was performed with immunoSEQ multiplex PCR; in TCRdb, only in-frame clones are kept and a portion is missing. The table records under 200,000 clones, 84% of them present only once. Sequenced sample: PBMCs. The source of these receptors is a man aged 18 to 29 in good health and CMV-seronegative.

This clone was seen a few times. This chain connects TRBV18 to TRBJ1-4; tentatively, D is TRBD1 (6 bases). CDR1 and CDR2 from the germline V gene are KGHSH and LQKENI. The V gene lost 4 bases and the J gene lost 12 bases, with 27 bases spanning the gap. The CDR3 loop spans 17 amino acids. The CDR3 loop reads CASSLEHGIIRGRELFF. In nucleotides, the CDR3 is TGTGCCAGCTCACTAGAACACGGGATCATCAGGGGTCGGGAACTGTTTTTT.

The sample holds a few counts of this clone. This sequence joins TRBV12-2 and TRBJ1-4; the table's TRBD1 call for D was not verified on the DNA. TRBV12-2 is tagged as a pseudogene. The CDR3 is made up of 17 amino acids. CDR3 in DNA: TGTGCAAGTCGCCCGCGGGACAGGGCTCTCGAGGATGAAAAACTGTTTTTT. It yields the protein CASRPRDRALEDEKLFF.

J is TRBJ2-7 and V is TRBV7-2; a weak D match, TRBD2 (7 bases). With 1 base removed from V and 6 bases from J, the gap between germline ends came to 19 bases. Germline V lookup: CDR1 SGHTA, CDR2 FQGNSA. This CDR3 spans 16 amino acids. The CDR3 nucleotides read TGTGCCAGCAGCTTAGTAGGGGGGGCCAGGGCAGCCGAGCAGTACTTC. It is translated as CASSLVGGARAAEQYF. Full variable domain (rest looked up from reference TRBV7-2 and TRBJ2-7): GAGVSQSPSNKVTEKGKDVELRCDPISGHTALYWYRQSLGQGLEFLIYFQGNSAPDKSGLPSDRFSAERTGGSVSTLTIQRTQQEDSAVYLCASSLVGGARAAEQYFGPGTRLTVT.

The rearrangement links TRBV5-1 to TRBJ1-4; perhaps TRBD1 as D (5 bases). Trimming pared 0 bases from V and 8 bases from J, leaving 11 bases between. CDR1 and CDR2 from the germline V gene are SGHRS and YFSETQ. The CDR3 has 14 residues. The CDR3 region is CASSLGGLGEKLFF. The DNA of the CDR3 is TGCGCCAGCAGCTTGGGGGGACTGGGGGAAAAACTGTTTTTT. Full variable domain (remainder filled in from reference TRBV5-1 and TRBJ1-4): KAGVTQTPRYLIKTRGQQVTLSCSPISGHRSVSWYQQTPGQGLQFLFEYFSETQRNKGNFPGRFSGRQFSNSRSEMNVSTLELGDSALYLCASSLGGLGEKLFFGSGTQLSVL.

The V and J genes are TRBV30 and TRBJ2-7; tentative D call: TRBD1 (5 bases). Deletions cut 1 base from V and 3 bases from J, with 7 bases between. The CDR3 runs 12 residues. CDR1 GTSNPN and CDR2 SVGIG come from the germline V gene (reference sequence). The CDR3 nucleotides read TGTGCCTGGAGTGCCAGGGTCTACGAGCAGTACTTC. Translated: CAWSARVYEQYF.

The chain recombines TRBV7-3 with TRBJ2-7; no definite D call. Trimming left V 3 bases short and J 5 bases short, with 11 bases between. CDR3 length equals 13 residues. The germline V gene encodes CDR1 SGHTA and CDR2 FQGTGA. The CDR3 DNA reads as TGTGCCAGCAGCTTGTACAAGACAAACGAGCAGTACTTC. Its translation is CASSLYKTNEQYF.

V and J are TRBV5-1 and TRBJ2-7, with 7 bases identical to TRBD1. CDR3 length: 11 amino acids. Trimming removed 5 bases from V and 7 bases from J; junction bases left unmatched: 3. The V gene's germline CDR1 is SGHRS and CDR2 YFSETQ. The CDR3 reads CASRAGGEQYF. In nucleotides, the CDR3 is TGCGCCAGCAGAGCAGGGGGAGAGCAGTACTTC.

V and J are TRBV6-1 and TRBJ2-2; 7 bases agree with TRBD1. The V gene's germline CDR1 is MNHNS and CDR2 SASEGT. The CDR3 sequence is 15 residues long. Losses at the gene ends were 7 bases for V and 0 bases for J; bases not matched to a gene: 5. The CDR3 DNA follows: TGTGCCAGCACTAGGGACAGCGCGAACACCGGGGAGCTGTTTTTT. This encodes CASTRDSANTGELFF.

The genes are TRBV18 and TRBJ2-7; TRBD1 matches at 9 bases. Germline V lookup: CDR1 KGHSH, CDR2 LQKENI. This CDR3 spans 14 amino acids. Trimming cost V 8 bases and J 2 bases; bases outside gene matches: 7. CDR3 residues: CASTIRDRAYEQYF. CDR3 in DNA: TGTGCCAGCACAATCCGGGACAGGGCCTACGAGCAGTACTTC.

The chain employs TRBV6-5 and TRBJ2-1, with TRBD2 matching 8 bases. V shed 8 bases, J shed 11 bases, and the junction held 11 bases outside the gene matches. Germline V CDR1 and CDR2: MNHEY, SVGAGI. This CDR3 has 13 amino acids. The CDR3 loop is CASGLAGGDQQFF. The CDR3 bases are TGTGCCAGCGGCCTAGCGGGTGGTGATCAGCAGTTCTTC.

The chain links TRBV28 to TRBJ1-5; D gene unclear. This CDR3 is 12 amino acids long. Trimming removed 3 bases at V and 8 bases at J, with 8 bases between. CDR1 is MDHEN, CDR2 SYDVKM, per germline. The CDR3 DNA reads TGTGCCAGCAGTTTTTTAACAGAGCCCCAGCATTTT. Its translation is CASSFLTEPQHF.

The chain is built from TRBV15 and TRBJ2-7, with 7 positions matching TRBD2. The CDR3 is made up of 15 amino acids. The J segment lost 5 bases and the V segment lost 2 bases, leaving 9 bases of the junction unmatched. Germline V CDR1 and CDR2: LNHNV, YYDKDF (reference sequence). The CDR3 nucleotides read TGTGCCACCAGCAGAACTAGGAGCGGGGCCAACGAGCAGTACTTC. Its protein is CATSRTRSGANEQYF.

V usage is TRBV2 and J usage is TRBJ2-1, with D possibly being TRBD1 (5 bases). This CDR3 comprises 14 residues. CDR1 and CDR2 from the germline V gene are SNHLY and FYNNEI. Trimming removed 4 bases at V and 6 bases at J, with 13 bases between. The CDR3 bases are TGTGCCAGCAGTGTCTCAGGGTGGGGCAATGAGCAGTTCTTC. It translates to CASSVSGWGNEQFF.

This chain connects TRBV7-2 to TRBJ1-6; unclear D gene. Trimming removed 1 base from V and 3 bases from J, with 7 bases in between. The CDR3 is made up of 15 amino acids. Germline V gene lookup returns CDR1 SGHTA and CDR2 FQGNSA. The DNA of the CDR3 is TGTGCCAGCAGCTTAGAACACGTCTATAATTCACCCCTCCACTTT. Translating gives CASSLEHVYNSPLHF.

This clone was detected only once. The rearrangement joins TRBV7-2 to TRBJ2-7; D is undetermined. V was pared by 2 bases and J by 1 base, with 12 bases between. The CDR3 has 15 amino acids. The V gene's germline CDR1 is SGHTA and CDR2 FQGNSA. CDR3 loop: CASSLWAGKSYEQYF. The CDR3 nucleotides are TGTGCCAGCAGCTTATGGGCAGGTAAATCCTACGAGCAGTACTTC.

This chain connects TRBV7-2 to TRBJ2-7, with D unresolved. CDR3 length equals 13 residues. Trimming left V 5 bases short and J 4 bases short, with 12 bases between. Per germline, CDR1 SGHTA and CDR2 FQGNSA. The CDR3 region has the DNA TGTGCCAGCAGCCCGAAGAGTGGTTACGAGCAGTACTTC. It encodes CASSPKSGYEQYF.

For the CDR3, the DNA is TGTGCCAGCAGCGCGGGACTCTCCACTGGTGAGACCCAGTACTTC. This sequence encodes CASSAGLSTGETQYF. J is TRBJ2-5 and V is TRBV9; maybe TRBD2 (6 bases). This CDR3 is built from 15 residues. V was shortened by 3 bases and J by 5 bases, with 17 bases between the two germline ends. Germline CDR1 reads SGDLS; CDR2 reads YYNGEE. Using reference TRBV9 and TRBJ2-5 for the parts outside the CDR3, the full variable domain is DSGVTQTPKHLITATGQRVTLRCSPRSGDLSVYWYQQSLDQGLQFLIQYYNGEERAKGNILERFSAQQFPDLHSELNLSSLELGDSALYFCASSAGLSTGETQYFGPGTRLLVL.

V usage is TRBV6-4 and J usage is TRBJ2-1; D may be TRBD1 (6 bases). Trimming stripped 6 bases from V and 15 bases from J, with 21 bases between. CDR1 is MRHNA and CDR2 is SNTAGT in the germline V gene. The CDR3 runs 13 residues. The CDR3: CASRATSGTRSFF. The CDR3 nucleotides read TGTGCCAGCAGAGCAACCTCCGGGACACGCTCGTTCTTC.